The entry that follows covers one TCR beta chain sequence. Its matching antigen is unknown. CDR1 is SGHAT, CDR2 FQNNGV, per germline. V dropped 5 bases and J dropped 4 bases, with 9 bases sitting between them. This CDR3 has 13 residues. The data are from a study of shared clonotypes between healthy human individuals. Study outcomes and limitations: Rarefaction curves obtained for sorted subsets showed sequencing incomplete despite large depth.

TCRdb's copy holds only in-frame clones and misses some; the assay was immunoSEQ multiplex PCR. Among 2 million to 2.5 million clones listed, approximately 96% were seen once. Sequencing used naive CD4+ T cells sorted from blood. Subset in this sample: CD45RA+ positively selected. This clonotype was sampled from a man between 18 and 35 years old in good health. V gene TRBV11-2 combines with J gene TRBJ2-1, with D possibly TRBD2 on 5 matching bases. As DNA, the CDR3 is TGTGCCAGCAGCCCCGGGGTATACAATGAGCAGTTCTTC. It encodes CASSPGVYNEQFF.